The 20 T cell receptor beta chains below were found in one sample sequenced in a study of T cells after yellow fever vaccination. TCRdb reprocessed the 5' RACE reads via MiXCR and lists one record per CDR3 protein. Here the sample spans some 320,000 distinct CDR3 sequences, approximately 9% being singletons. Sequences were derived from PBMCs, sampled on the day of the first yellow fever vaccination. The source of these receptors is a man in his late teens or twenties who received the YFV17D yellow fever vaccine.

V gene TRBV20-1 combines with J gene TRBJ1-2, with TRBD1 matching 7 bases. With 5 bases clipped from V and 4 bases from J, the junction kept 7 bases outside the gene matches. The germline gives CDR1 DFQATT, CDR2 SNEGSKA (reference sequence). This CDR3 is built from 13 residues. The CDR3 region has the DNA TGCAGTGCTCCCGGGACAGCAAGCTATGGCTACACCTTC. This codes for CSAPGTASYGYTF.

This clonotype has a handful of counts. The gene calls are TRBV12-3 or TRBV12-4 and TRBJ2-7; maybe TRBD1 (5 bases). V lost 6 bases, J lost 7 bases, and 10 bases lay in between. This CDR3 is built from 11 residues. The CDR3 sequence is CASRSQGEQYF. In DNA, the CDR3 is TGTGCCAGCAGATCTCAGGGTGAGCAGTACTTC.

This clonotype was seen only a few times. For the CDR3, the DNA is TGCAGTGCTAGACGGGGGGCAAATACGCAGTATTTT. Protein: CSARRGANTQYF. The rearrangement uses TRBV20-1 and TRBJ2-3, with TRBD2 as a possible D gene (7 bases). The CDR3 sequence is 12 residues long. CDR1 is DFQATT and CDR2 is SNEGSKA in the germline V gene (reference sequence). V was pared by 2 bases and J by 7 bases, with 10 bases between.

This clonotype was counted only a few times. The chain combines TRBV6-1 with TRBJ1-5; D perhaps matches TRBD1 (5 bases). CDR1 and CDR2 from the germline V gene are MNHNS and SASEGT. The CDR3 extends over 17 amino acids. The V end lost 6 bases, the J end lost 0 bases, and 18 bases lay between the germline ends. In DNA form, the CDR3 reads TGTGCCAGCAGAACCCCCCAGGGTCTCTATAGCAATCAGCCCCAGCATTTT. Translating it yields CASRTPQGLYSNQPQHF.

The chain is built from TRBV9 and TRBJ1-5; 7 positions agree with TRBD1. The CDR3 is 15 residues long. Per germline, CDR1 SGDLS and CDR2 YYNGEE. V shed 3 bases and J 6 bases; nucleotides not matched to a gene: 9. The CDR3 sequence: CASSEQGLGAQPQHF. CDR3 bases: TGTGCCAGCAGCGAACAGGGGTTGGGTGCTCAGCCCCAGCATTTT.

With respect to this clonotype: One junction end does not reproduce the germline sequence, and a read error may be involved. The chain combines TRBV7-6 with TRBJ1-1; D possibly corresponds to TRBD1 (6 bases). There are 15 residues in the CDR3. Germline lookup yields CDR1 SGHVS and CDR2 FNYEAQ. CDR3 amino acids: CASSLGPQGNTEASF. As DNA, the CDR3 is TGTGCCAGCAGCTTAGGCCCCCAGGGGAACACTGAAGCTTCCTTT.

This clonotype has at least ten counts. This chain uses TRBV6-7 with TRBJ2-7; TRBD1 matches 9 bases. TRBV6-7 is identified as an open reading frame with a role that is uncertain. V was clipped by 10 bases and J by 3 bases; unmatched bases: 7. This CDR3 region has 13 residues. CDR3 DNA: TGTGCCAACCGGGACAGGGTGGACTACGAGCAGTACTTC. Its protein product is CANRDRVDYEQYF.

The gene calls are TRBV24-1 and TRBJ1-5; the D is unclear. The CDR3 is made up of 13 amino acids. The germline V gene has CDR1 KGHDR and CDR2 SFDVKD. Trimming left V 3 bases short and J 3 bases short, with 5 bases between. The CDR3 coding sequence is TGTGCCACCAGTGATGGGTTCAATCAGCCCCAGCATTTT. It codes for CATSDGFNQPQHF.

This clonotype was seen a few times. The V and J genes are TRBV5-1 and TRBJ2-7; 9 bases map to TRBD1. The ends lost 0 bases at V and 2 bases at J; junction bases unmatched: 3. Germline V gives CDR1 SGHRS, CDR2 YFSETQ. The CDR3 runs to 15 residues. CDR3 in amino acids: CASSLEGTGTYEQYF. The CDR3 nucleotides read TGCGCCAGCAGCTTGGAGGGGACAGGGACCTACGAGCAGTACTTC.

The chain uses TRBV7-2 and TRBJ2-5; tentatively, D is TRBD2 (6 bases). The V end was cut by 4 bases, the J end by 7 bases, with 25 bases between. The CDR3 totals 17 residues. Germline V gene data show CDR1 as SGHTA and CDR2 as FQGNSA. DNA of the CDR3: TGTGCCAGCAGCTACGGTGGGGACTCTAGGGGATCGGGGACCCAGTACTTC. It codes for CASSYGGDSRGSGTQYF.

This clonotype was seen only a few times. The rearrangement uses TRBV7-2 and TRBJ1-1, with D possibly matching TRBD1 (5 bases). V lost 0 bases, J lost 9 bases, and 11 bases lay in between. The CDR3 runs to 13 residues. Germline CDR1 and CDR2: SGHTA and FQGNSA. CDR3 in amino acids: CASSLALEGKAFF. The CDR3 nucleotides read TGTGCCAGCAGCTTAGCGCTAGAGGGGAAAGCTTTCTTT.

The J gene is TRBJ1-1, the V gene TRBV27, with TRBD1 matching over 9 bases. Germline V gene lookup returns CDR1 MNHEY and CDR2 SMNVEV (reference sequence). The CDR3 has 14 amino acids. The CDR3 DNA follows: TGTGAATCAAAACAGGGACAGGGTACGGCTGAAGCTTTCTTT. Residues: CESKQGQGTAEAFF.

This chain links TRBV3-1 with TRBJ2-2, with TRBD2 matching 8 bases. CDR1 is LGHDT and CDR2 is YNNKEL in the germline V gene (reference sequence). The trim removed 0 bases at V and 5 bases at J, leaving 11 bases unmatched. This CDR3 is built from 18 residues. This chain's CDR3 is CASSQDWGAGAITGELFF. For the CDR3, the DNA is TGTGCCAGCAGCCAAGATTGGGGAGCGGGGGCCATAACCGGGGAGCTGTTTTTT.

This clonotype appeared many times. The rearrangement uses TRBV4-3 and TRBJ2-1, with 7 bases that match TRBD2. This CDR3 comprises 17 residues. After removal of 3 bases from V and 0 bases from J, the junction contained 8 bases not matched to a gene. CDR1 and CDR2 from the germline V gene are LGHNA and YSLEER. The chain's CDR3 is CASSQGLAASSYNEQFF. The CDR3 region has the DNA TGCGCCAGCAGCCAGGGGCTAGCGGCTAGCTCCTACAATGAGCAGTTCTTC.

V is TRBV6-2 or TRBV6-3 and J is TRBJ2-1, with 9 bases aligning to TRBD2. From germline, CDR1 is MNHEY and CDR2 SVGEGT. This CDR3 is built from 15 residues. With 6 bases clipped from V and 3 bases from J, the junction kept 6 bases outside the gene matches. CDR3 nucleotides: TGTGCCAGCAGGGTGAAGCGGGGGGTCTACAATGAGCAGTTCTTC. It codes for CASRVKRGVYNEQFF.

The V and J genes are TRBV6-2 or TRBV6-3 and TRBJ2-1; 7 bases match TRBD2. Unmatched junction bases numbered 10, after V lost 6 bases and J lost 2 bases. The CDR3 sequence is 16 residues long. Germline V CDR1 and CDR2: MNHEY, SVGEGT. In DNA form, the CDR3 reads TGTGCCAGCAGCCGTGGATGGGGGGGTACCTACAATGAGCAGTTCTTC. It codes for CASSRGWGGTYNEQFF.

This CDR3 is CASGTGEKSYTF. CDR3 DNA sequence: TGTGCCAGCGGGACAGGGGAGAAGAGCTACACCTTC. The chain joins TRBV2 to TRBJ1-2; TRBD1 agrees at 10 bases. CDR3 length: 12 amino acids. The V gene's germline CDR1 is SNHLY and CDR2 FYNNEI. The ends lost 8 bases at V and 9 bases at J; junction bases unmatched: 6.

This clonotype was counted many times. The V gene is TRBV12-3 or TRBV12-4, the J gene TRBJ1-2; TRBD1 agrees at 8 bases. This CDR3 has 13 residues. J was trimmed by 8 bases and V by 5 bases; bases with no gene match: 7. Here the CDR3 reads CASSPTGEQGYTF. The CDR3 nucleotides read TGTGCCAGCAGTCCGACAGGGGAGCAGGGCTACACCTTC.

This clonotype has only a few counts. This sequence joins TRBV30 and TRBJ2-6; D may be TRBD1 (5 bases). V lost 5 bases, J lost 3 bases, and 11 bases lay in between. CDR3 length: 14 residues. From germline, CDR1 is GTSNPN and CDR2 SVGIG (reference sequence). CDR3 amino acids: CAWHNRNGANVLTF. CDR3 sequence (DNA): TGTGCCTGGCATAACAGGAATGGGGCCAACGTCCTGACTTTC.

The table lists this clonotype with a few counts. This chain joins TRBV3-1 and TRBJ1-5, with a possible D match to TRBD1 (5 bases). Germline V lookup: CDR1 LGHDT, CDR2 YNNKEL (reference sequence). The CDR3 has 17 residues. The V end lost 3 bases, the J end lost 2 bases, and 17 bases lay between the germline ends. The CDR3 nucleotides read TGTGCCAGCAGCCACGTCGTTGGTAGGGGAGGCAATCAGCCCCAGCATTTT. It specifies CASSHVVGRGGNQPQHF.